The present T cell receptor beta chain was sequenced within a study of blood T cell repertoires in COVID-19. Per the study methods: Estimation of nucleated cell counts relied on the amplification of reference gene primers. Produced via immunoSEQ multiplex PCR; TCRdb's table is partial and in-frame only. D and trimming were read from the DNA, whereas the V and J calls and clone size are those reported in that table. This sample carries 140,000 or so clones, 84% of them seen once, and the ten largest clones take 7% to 9.5%. The CDR3 spans 17 residues. Germline V CDR1 and CDR2: LNHDA, SQIVND (reference sequence). The ends were cut back, 0 bases at V and 0 bases at J, with 12 bases in the middle.

J is TRBJ1-5 and V is TRBV19; D is possibly TRBD1 (5 bases). Sequencing was performed on peripheral blood. This TCR derives from a man aged 30 to 39 with COVID-19, enrolled during active disease. CDR3 in amino acids: CASSIEGDWDSNQPQHF. CDR3 coding DNA: TGTGCCAGTAGTATAGAGGGGGACTGGGATAGCAATCAGCCCCAGCATTTT.